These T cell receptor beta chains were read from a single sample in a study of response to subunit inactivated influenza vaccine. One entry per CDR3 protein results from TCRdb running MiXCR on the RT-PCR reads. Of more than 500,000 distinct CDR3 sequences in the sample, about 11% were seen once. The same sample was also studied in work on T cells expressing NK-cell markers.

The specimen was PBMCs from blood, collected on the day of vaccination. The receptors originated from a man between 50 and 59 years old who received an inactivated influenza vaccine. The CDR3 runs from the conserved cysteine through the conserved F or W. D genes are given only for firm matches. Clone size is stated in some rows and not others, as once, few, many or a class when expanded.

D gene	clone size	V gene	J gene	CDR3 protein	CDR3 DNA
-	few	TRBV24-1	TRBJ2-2	CATSALASNTGELFF	TGTGCCACCAGTGCGCTAGCCTCGAACACCGGGGAGCTGTTTTTT
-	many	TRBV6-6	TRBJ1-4	CANAERGLFF	TGTGCCAACGCTGAGAGGGGGCTGTTTTTT
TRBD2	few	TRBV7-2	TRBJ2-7	CASSTRPGGYEQYF	TGTGCCAGCAGCACCCGGCCGGGAGGCTACGAGCAGTACTTC
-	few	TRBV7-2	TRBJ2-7	CASSLNGGLDEQYF	TGTGCCAGCAGCCTCAATGGAGGGTTGGACGAGCAGTACTTC
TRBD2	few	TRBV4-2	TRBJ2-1	CASSQVWAGGPSSYNEQFF	TGTGCCAGCAGCCAAGTCTGGGCGGGGGGCCCGAGCTCCTACAATGAGCAGTTCTTC
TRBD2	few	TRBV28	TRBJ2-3	CASSFGLAGGGTDTQYF	TGTGCCAGCAGTTTCGGCCTAGCGGGAGGGGGCACAGATACGCAGTATTTT
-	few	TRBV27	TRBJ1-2	CASSLSGFGGYTF	TGTGCCAGCAGTCTATCAGGGTTTGGTGGCTACACCTTC
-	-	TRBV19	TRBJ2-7	CASSIGQARYEQYF	TGTGCCAGTAGTATAGGTCAGGCGCGCTACGAGCAGTACTTC
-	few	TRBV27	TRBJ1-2	CASSLRDGYGYGYTF	TGTGCCAGCAGTCTCCGGGACGGTTATGGTTATGGCTACACCTTC
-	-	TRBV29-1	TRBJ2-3	CSVDAGFTDTHYF	TGCAGCGTTGATGCAGGGTTCACAGATACGCACTATTTT
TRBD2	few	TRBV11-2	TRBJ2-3	CASSLGSGGDTDTQYF	TGTGCCAGCAGCTTAGGTTCGGGGGGGGACACAGATACGCAGTATTTT
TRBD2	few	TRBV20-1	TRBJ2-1	CSARGTVGLAGPYSYNEQFF	TGCAGTGCTAGAGGGACGGTGGGACTAGCGGGACCATACTCCTACAATGAGCAGTTCTTC
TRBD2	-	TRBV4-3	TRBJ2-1	CASSHASGGAGFF	TGCGCCAGCAGCCACGCTAGCGGGGGGGCCGGGTTCTTC
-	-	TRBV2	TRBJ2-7	CASSLRRTEAYEQYF	TGTGCCAGCAGCTTAAGAAGGACGGAAGCTTACGAGCAGTACTTC
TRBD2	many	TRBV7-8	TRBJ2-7	CASSLIDRGLAGGTSYEQYF	TGTGCCAGCAGCTTGATTGATAGAGGACTAGCGGGAGGTACGTCCTACGAGCAGTACTTC
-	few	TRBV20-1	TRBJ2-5	CSATWKAGGQYF	TGCAGTGCTACCTGGAAGGCTGGTGGCCAGTACTTC
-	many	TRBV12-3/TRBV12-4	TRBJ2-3	CASSPGSAGASDTQYF	TGTGCCAGCAGCCCCGGGTCGGCAGGGGCTTCAGATACGCAGTATTTT
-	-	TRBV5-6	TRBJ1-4	CASSYREGSEKLFF	TGTGCCAGCAGCTACCGGGAGGGATCGGAAAAACTGTTTTTT
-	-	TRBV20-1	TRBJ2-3	CSAHLLGTDTQYF	TGCAGTGCTCACCTACTAGGCACAGATACGCAGTATTTT
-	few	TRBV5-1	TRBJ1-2	CASSLVIRGDYGYTF	TGCGCCAGCAGCTTGGTTATCAGGGGAGACTATGGCTACACCTTC
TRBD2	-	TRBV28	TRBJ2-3	CASRPPGLTSTDTQYF	TGTGCCAGCAGACCTCCGGGACTAACTAGCACAGATACGCAGTATTTT
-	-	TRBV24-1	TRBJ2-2	CATRGRGKRGVATGELFF	TGTGCCACCAGAGGGAGGGGGAAACGAGGCGTCGCCACCGGGGAGCTGTTTTTT
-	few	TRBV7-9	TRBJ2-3	CASSLAAGGDTQYF	TGTGCCAGCAGCTTAGCGGCGGGCGGGGATACGCAGTATTTT
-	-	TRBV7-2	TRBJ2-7	CASSLARNSYEQYF	TGTGCCAGCAGCTTAGCGCGTAACAGCTACGAGCAGTACTTC
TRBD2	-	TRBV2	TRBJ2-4	CASSERPTSVAIQYF	TGTGCCAGCAGTGAAAGACCTACTAGCGTAGCCATTCAGTACTTC
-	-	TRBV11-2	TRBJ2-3	CASSPGWGRDTDTQYF	TGTGCCAGCAGCCCAGGTTGGGGGCGGGACACAGATACGCAGTATTTT
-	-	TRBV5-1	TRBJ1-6	CASSPSLGWDSPLHF	TGCGCCAGCAGCCCGAGCTTGGGGTGGGATTCACCCCTCCACTTT
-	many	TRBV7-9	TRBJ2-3	CASSRSGYSTDTQYF	TGTGCCAGCAGCCGTAGCGGATATAGCACAGATACGCAGTATTTT
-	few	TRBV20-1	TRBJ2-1	CSARLSGNIPYNEQFF	TGCAGTGCTAGGCTCTCCGGGAATATCCCGTACAATGAGCAGTTCTTC
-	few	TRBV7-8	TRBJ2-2	CASSLSGHNTGELFF	TGTGCCAGCAGCTTATCGGGACACAACACCGGGGAGCTGTTTTTT
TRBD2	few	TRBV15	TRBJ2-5	CATSRGLAGRETQYF	TGTGCCACCAGCAGAGGACTAGCGGGGAGGGAGACCCAGTACTTC
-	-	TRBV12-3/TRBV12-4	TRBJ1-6	CASSPIQGERWNSPLHF	TGTGCCAGCAGTCCAATACAGGGCGAGCGGTGGAATTCACCCCTCCACTTT
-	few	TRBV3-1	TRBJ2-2	CASSPGVGAGSRTGELFF	TGTGCCAGCAGCCCGGGTGTTGGGGCAGGGTCGCGCACCGGGGAGCTGTTTTTT
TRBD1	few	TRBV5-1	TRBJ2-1	CASSKRQGASYNEQFF	TGCGCCAGCAGCAAACGACAGGGGGCTTCCTACAATGAGCAGTTCTTC
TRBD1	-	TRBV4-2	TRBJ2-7	CASSHPQGHEQYF	TGTGCCAGCAGCCACCCACAGGGGCACGAGCAGTACTTC
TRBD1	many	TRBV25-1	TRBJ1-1	CASIGQGRNTEAFF	TGTGCCAGCATAGGACAGGGGCGGAACACTGAAGCTTTCTTT
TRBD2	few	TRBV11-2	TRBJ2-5	CASSLQAGTETQYF	TGTGCCAGCAGCTTGCAAGCGGGGACGGAGACCCAGTACTTC